These 6 T cell receptor beta chains were sequenced from one sample in a study of T cells in severe cutaneous drug reactions. TCR subtype-specific primers in iRepertoire multiplex PCR prepared libraries for bulk and single-cell sequencing. TCRdb re-called the multiplex PCR reads and catalogs CDR3 proteins one per entry, DNA excluded. The specimen's table records tens of thousands of distinct CDR3 sequences. The donors had carbamazepine-induced Stevens-Johnson syndrome or toxic epidermal necrolysis. The sequenced sample consisted of PBMCs. All receptors come from a human donor with toxic epidermal necrolysis, a severe cutaneous drug reaction.

This sequence joins TRBV4-3 and TRBJ1-2; the TCRdb D gene call, TRBD1, has no DNA to confirm it. The germline V gene encodes CDR1 LGHNA and CDR2 YSLEER. The CDR3 runs 15 residues. The CDR3 is CASSQDPQGGYGYTF.

V usage is TRBV9 and J usage is TRBJ2-7. Looked up from germline, CDR1 is SGDLS and CDR2 is YYNGEE. This CDR3 region has 13 residues. The CDR3 reads CASSVGGSYEQYF. The full variable domain, completed using reference TRBV9 and TRBJ2-7, is DSGVTQTPKHLITATGQRVTLRCSPRSGDLSVYWYQQSLDQGLQFLIQYYNGEERAKGNILERFSAQQFPDLHSELNLSSLELGDSALYFCASSVGGSYEQYFGPGTRLTVT.

The rearrangement uses TRBV5-6 and TRBJ1-5; the TCRdb call, TRBD1, lacks DNA for checking. The V gene's germline CDR1 is SGHDT and CDR2 YYEEEE. The CDR3 runs 14 residues. CDR3 in amino acids: CASSVGQEDQPQHF. Complete variable domain (other parts from reference TRBV5-6 and TRBJ1-5): DAGVTQSPTHLIKTRGQQVTLRCSPKSGHDTVSWYQQALGQGPQFIFQYYEEEERQRGNFPDRFSGHQFPNYSSELNVNALLLGDSALYLCASSVGQEDQPQHFGDGTRLSIL.

The chain is built from TRBV29-1 and TRBJ2-7; TCRdb lists TRBD1, though no DNA is available to test this call. The germline CDR1 and CDR2 sequences are SQVTM and ANQGSEA. The CDR3 extends over 14 amino acids. The CDR3 loop is CSVKAGKSSYEQYF.

CDR3 region: CASGGLHNEQFF. V usage is TRBV10-2 and J usage is TRBJ2-1. CDR3 size: 12 residues. Germline V gene lookup returns CDR1 WSHSY and CDR2 SAAADI.

The chain is built from TRBV29-1 and TRBJ2-1. Germline CDR1 is SQVTM and CDR2 is ANQGSEA. The CDR3 is 12 residues long. CDR3 loop: CSVRLYYNEQFF.